This TCR beta chain was recovered during a study of Ad26.COV2.S vaccination and SARS-CoV-2 variants. V lost 3 bases and J 0 bases, leaving 3 bases between the germline ends. This CDR3 has 14 amino acids. Germline CDR1 LGHDT, CDR2 YNNKEL (reference sequence). Study outcomes and limitations: The study found similar non-spike TCR breadth in vaccine and placebo recipients.

Only in-frame clones appear in the TCRdb table, and some are missing; sequencing was by immunoSEQ multiplex PCR. The sample gives about 460,000 clones, 80% to 90% of which show up once; 1.7% is in the top ten. Concerning this clone itself: Its antigen is as yet unknown.

Treatment of the sample: roughly 20 received Ad26.COV2.S at low or high dose, single or two shots; about 5 received placebo; per-sample allocation not given. The samples were gathered on day 63 after the first injection of vaccine or placebo. The rearrangement uses TRBV3-1 (or the pseudogene TRBV3-2) and TRBJ1-6, with unresolved D. The receptor was derived from a person aged 18-65 years who received the Ad26.COV2.S COVID-19 vaccine or a placebo. The starting material was peripheral blood, obtained in a trial of Ad26.COV2.S vaccine versus placebo. The CDR3 nucleotides are TGTGCCAGCAGCCAGAGCTCCTATAATTCACCCCTCCACTTT. Its translation: CASSQSSYNSPLHF.